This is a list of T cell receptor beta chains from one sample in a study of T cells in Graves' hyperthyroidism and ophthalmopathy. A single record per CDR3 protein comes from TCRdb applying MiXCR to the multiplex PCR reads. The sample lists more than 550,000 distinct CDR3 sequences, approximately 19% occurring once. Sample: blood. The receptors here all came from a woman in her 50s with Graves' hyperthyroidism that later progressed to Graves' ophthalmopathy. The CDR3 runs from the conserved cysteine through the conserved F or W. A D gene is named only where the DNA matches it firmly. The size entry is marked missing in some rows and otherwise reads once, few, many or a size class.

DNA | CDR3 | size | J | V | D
TGTGCCAGCAGTTTAAGGCCGAATGATCAGCCCCAGCATTTT | CASSLRPNDQPQHF | . | TRBJ1-5 | TRBV12-3/TRBV12-4 | .
TGTGCCAGCAGCCCCTCACGGGGGGCTCTCATCATTACGCAGTATTTT | CASSPSRGALIITQYF | many | TRBJ2-3 | TRBV12-3/TRBV12-4 | .
TGTGCCAGCAGCTTAACAAGTCCCGGGACCGGGAGCACTGAAGCTTTCTTT | CASSLTSPGTGSTEAFF | many | TRBJ1-1 | TRBV7-2 | .
TGCGCCAGCGCGTTCGACAGGGGGATAAATGAGCAGTTCTTC | CASAFDRGINEQFF | . | TRBJ2-1 | TRBV5-1 | TRBD1
TGTGCCAGCAGTGCCAACAGGGGGGGTGGCTACACCTTC | CASSANRGGGYTF | few | TRBJ1-2 | TRBV6-1 | TRBD1
TGTGCCAGCTGGGACAGGGAAGGGAACTACAATGAGCAGTTCTTC | CASWDREGNYNEQFF | few | TRBJ2-1 | TRBV6-1 | TRBD1
TGTGCCAGCAGACCGACAGGGAAGAACACTGAAGCTTTCTTT | CASRPTGKNTEAFF | many | TRBJ1-1 | TRBV12-3/TRBV12-4 | TRBD1
TGTGCCAGCAGCTTCAGGACAGGCCGCCAAGAGACCCAGTACTTC | CASSFRTGRQETQYF | many | TRBJ2-5 | TRBV5-6 | TRBD1
TGTGCCAGCAGTTCTGGACAGGAAAATGAAAAACTGTTTTTT | CASSSGQENEKLFF | . | TRBJ1-4 | TRBV28 | TRBD1
TGTGCCAGCAGTTTAGATAGGGTCTCGGGGACTGAAGCTTTCTTT | CASSLDRVSGTEAFF | many | TRBJ1-1 | TRBV12-3/TRBV12-4 | .
TGTGCCAGCAGTCCCCGAGAGGATTGGCGTGAAGCTTTCTTT | CASSPREDWREAFF | many | TRBJ1-1 | TRBV6-1 | .
TGTGCCAGCAGCCCCAGGGTGCTCTCTGGAAACACCATATATTTT | CASSPRVLSGNTIYF | . | TRBJ1-3 | TRBV7-2 | .
TGTGCCTGTCGGTTGGGGAGCAATGAGCAGTTCTTC | CACRLGSNEQFF | many | TRBJ2-1 | TRBV30 | .
TGTGCCAGCAGCCCCAGCCGACTGCGGGGTGCCAAAAACATTCAGTACTTC | CASSPSRLRGAKNIQYF | many | TRBJ2-4 | TRBV11-2 | .
TGTGCCAGCAGTGAGTGGTACGAATCAAAGACCCAGTACTTC | CASSEWYESKTQYF | . | TRBJ2-5 | TRBV2 | .
TGTGCCAGCAGTTACTCGATCGAGGACGAGCAGTACTTC | CASSYSIEDEQYF | few | TRBJ2-7 | TRBV6-5 | .
TGCGCCAGCAGCTTGGACAGGTCTGGGGCCAACGTCCTGACTTTC | CASSLDRSGANVLTF | few | TRBJ2-6 | TRBV5-1 | .
TGTGCCAGCAGCAGAACCTCCGGGACTAGCGGATCCTACGAGCAGTACTTC | CASSRTSGTSGSYEQYF | . | TRBJ2-7 | TRBV7-8 | TRBD2
TGCAGTGCTGGCCCCCCGGGACTAGCGGGGGTTTCTGGGAATGAGCAGTTCTTC | CSAGPPGLAGVSGNEQFF | . | TRBJ2-1 | TRBV20-1 | TRBD2
TGTGCCTGGGCCAGGCAGAATGAAAAACTGTTTTTT | CAWARQNEKLFF | . | TRBJ1-4 | TRBV30 | .
TGTGCCAGCAGCTTACGAACCGCAGGCTATGGCTACACCTTC | CASSLRTAGYGYTF | many | TRBJ1-2 | TRBV7-8 | .
TGTGCCAGTAGTATTCGACAGAGCTTTAGTAGCACAGATACGCAGTATTTT | CASSIRQSFSSTDTQYF | . | TRBJ2-3 | TRBV19 | .
TGTGCCGGCAGCGCTACAGAGAACACTGAAGCTTTCTTT | CAGSATENTEAFF | . | TRBJ1-1 | TRBV2 | .
TGTGCCAGCCCGGCCGGGGGGTCGGGGACTGAAGCTTTCTTT | CASPAGGSGTEAFF | many | TRBJ1-1 | TRBV12-3/TRBV12-4 | .
TGCGCCAGCAGCCCCCTTGGGGGGCCGACCACATCCTACGAGCAGTACTTC | CASSPLGGPTTSYEQYF | . | TRBJ2-7 | TRBV5-1 | .
TGTGCCAGCAGCCTACGCCTAGCGGGGCGGAGCGGGGAGCTGTTTTTT | CASSLRLAGRSGELFF | . | TRBJ2-2 | TRBV28 | TRBD2
TGTGCCAGCAGCTCATCGGACAGGGGAGACACTGAAGCTTTCTTT | CASSSSDRGDTEAFF | . | TRBJ1-1 | TRBV7-9 | TRBD1
TGCAGTGCTAGAGGTGGAAGCTCTGGGGCCAACGTCCTGACTTTC | CSARGGSSGANVLTF | many | TRBJ2-6 | TRBV20-1 | .
TGTGCCAGCAGCACCGGGACAGGGAAATTCACAGATACGCAGTATTTT | CASSTGTGKFTDTQYF | . | TRBJ2-3 | TRBV9 | TRBD1
TGTGCCAGCAGCTTAAGGGGGTTGTCCAAAAACATTCAGTACTTC | CASSLRGLSKNIQYF | few | TRBJ2-4 | TRBV7-2 | .
TGTGCCAGCAGTGCGGGGAGGCATGAAAAACTGTTTTTT | CASSAGRHEKLFF | few | TRBJ1-4 | TRBV12-3/TRBV12-4 | .
TGCAGTGCTAGAGATCGGCCAAACTATGGCTACACCTTC | CSARDRPNYGYTF | few | TRBJ1-2 | TRBV20-1 | .
TGTGCCAGCCGAGGCGAGGGGGGGGGTTACAATGAGCAGTTCTTC | CASRGEGGGYNEQFF | . | TRBJ2-1 | TRBV7-2 | .
TGTGCCAGCAGTCCCATCCATTGGGCCCCCCGGGATTATGGCTACACCTTC | CASSPIHWAPRDYGYTF | many | TRBJ1-2 | TRBV12-3/TRBV12-4 | .
TGTGCCAGCAGCTTGGGACTAGCGGGGGTGGAGACCCAGTACTTC | CASSLGLAGVETQYF | many | TRBJ2-5 | TRBV7-8 | TRBD2
TGTGCCAGCAGCCGGCCGGGACTAGTATTAGAGACCCAGTACTTC | CASSRPGLVLETQYF | . | TRBJ2-5 | TRBV5-6 | TRBD2
TGTGCCAGCCGATCGACGGCGGAAAGCTCCTACAATGAGCAGTTCTTC | CASRSTAESSYNEQFF | few | TRBJ2-1 | TRBV6-2/TRBV6-3 | .
TGTGCCAGCAGCTGGTCGGTCGAGGGCACAGATACGCAGTATTTT | CASSWSVEGTDTQYF | few | TRBJ2-3 | TRBV11-1 | .
TGTGCCAGCAGTTTAAATATTGGCAGGGTCTACGAGCAGTACTTC | CASSLNIGRVYEQYF | many | TRBJ2-7 | TRBV12-3/TRBV12-4 | .
TGCGCCAGCAGCTTGAGTAATAGCGGGGGAACCTACAATGAGCAGTTCTTC | CASSLSNSGGTYNEQFF | many | TRBJ2-1 | TRBV5-1 | TRBD2
TGTGCCTTGCCGACGGGGGGGGCGAGAACCGGGGAGCTGTTTTTT | CALPTGGARTGELFF | . | TRBJ2-2 | TRBV30 | TRBD2
TGTGCCAGCACATGGGACCCGAACACCGGGGAGCTGTTTTTT | CASTWDPNTGELFF | . | TRBJ2-2 | TRBV2 | .
TGTGCCAGCAGCGTGGGGGGGGGAAACACCATATATTTT | CASSVGGGNTIYF | . | TRBJ1-3 | TRBV9 | .
TGTGCCAGCAGCGACCGGACAGGACGTAATGAAAAACTGTTTTTT | CASSDRTGRNEKLFF | many | TRBJ1-4 | TRBV5-5 | TRBD1
TGCAGTGCTAGTTCTGGGGTTGGGCAGCCCCAGCATTTT | CSASSGVGQPQHF | many | TRBJ1-5 | TRBV20-1 | .
TGTGCCACCAGTCGAACCGGGACAGGGGCCAGGGGCTACACCTTC | CATSRTGTGARGYTF | few | TRBJ1-2 | TRBV15 | TRBD1
TGTGCCAGCACGCCGGGCTCGATGGCTTTCTTT | CASTPGSMAFF | . | TRBJ1-1 | TRBV12-3/TRBV12-4 | .
TGTGCCACCGCCGAGGGGACAGGGATCAAGACCCAGTACTTC | CATAEGTGIKTQYF | many | TRBJ2-5 | TRBV2 | TRBD1
TGTGCCAGCAGCCAAGGCCAGGGAGGGAACACCGGGGAGCTGTTTTTT | CASSQGQGGNTGELFF | many | TRBJ2-2 | TRBV7-9 | .
TGTGCCAGTAGTATAGATCGGCAGGGGGCTGATGGCTACACCTTC | CASSIDRQGADGYTF | . | TRBJ1-2 | TRBV19 | TRBD1
TGCGCCAGCAGCTCGGTCGGCAGGGTAAGCGGCAATGAGCAGTTCTTC | CASSSVGRVSGNEQFF | . | TRBJ2-1 | TRBV5-1 | .
TGTGCCAGCAGCTCCCAGGGGGTGCTCACTGAAGCTTTCTTT | CASSSQGVLTEAFF | few | TRBJ1-1 | TRBV5-5 | TRBD1
TGTGCCACCAGTGGCAGGGATTCTGGGCAAGAGACCCAGTACTTC | CATSGRDSGQETQYF | . | TRBJ2-5 | TRBV24-1 | .
TGTGCCAGCAGCTTCTACACAGGGTCAGGGAACACTGAAGCTTTCTTT | CASSFYTGSGNTEAFF | many | TRBJ1-1 | TRBV11-2 | .
TGTGCCAGCAGTCCGCGACAGGGAGCTAACTATGGCTACACCTTC | CASSPRQGANYGYTF | many | TRBJ1-2 | TRBV12-3/TRBV12-4 | TRBD1
TGTGCCAGCAGCTTAGGGGACAACTATGGCTACACCTTC | CASSLGDNYGYTF | many | TRBJ1-2 | TRBV11-2 | .
TGTGCCAGCTCGGAGAGGGCAGGGGGCAATGAGCAGTTCTTC | CASSERAGGNEQFF | . | TRBJ2-1 | TRBV11-1 | TRBD1
TGTGCCAGCAGCTTCCCCCGGGGGACTAGCGGGGGCCCGGTTACCCAGTACTTC | CASSFPRGTSGGPVTQYF | many | TRBJ2-5 | TRBV7-8 | TRBD2